This T cell receptor (beta chain) was identified during a study of Graves' ophthalmopathy and Graves' hyperthyroidism (dated 2018 in TCRdb). With regard to the full study: Stable hyperthyroidism was defined as no progression to ophthalmopathy within 18 months of follow-up. For independent validation, a separate cohort was made up of approximately 18 hyperthyroidism patients plus 17 patients who later progressed from hyperthyroidism to ophthalmopathy. TCR beta repertoire signatures were used to distinguish Graves' ophthalmopathy from Graves' hyperthyroidism and to predict progression to ophthalmopathy. To explore V-J signatures distinguishing ophthalmopathy from hyperthyroidism, a discovery set of 100 patients (fewer than 45 ophthalmopathy, roughly 60 stable hyperthyroidism) was enrolled. Following sampling, methimazole starting at 30 mg daily was administered to hyperthyroidism patients, and high-dose intravenous methylprednisolone was administered to ophthalmopathy patients. In a handful of hyperthyroidism patients, the T-cell repertoire of thyroid tissue was compared with the T-cell repertoire of blood. In total, approximately 130 blood samples were TCR-sequenced: 43 ophthalmopathy, 80 or so hyperthyroidism and some 17 hyperthyroidism-to-ophthalmopathy patients. Study-wide conclusions, independent of this receptor: No statistical method was used to set the sample size in advance, and the investigators knew which group each participant was assigned to. Ophthalmopathy was separated from stable hyperthyroidism by the 13-signature model with about 89% sensitivity and around 81% specificity in cross-validation and with 80%/75% in the test set. Most expanded thyroid clonotypes with frequency above 0.001 were also detected in blood, suggesting blood repertoires may reflect the thyroid immune response. In validation, the model predicted ophthalmopathy progression with 70.59% sensitivity and approximately 78% specificity; 12 predicted patients were CT-confirmed with GO in a median of approximately six months.

This clonotype has ten or more counts. It has no known antigen specificity. The record has no base qualities; no much larger clone is one base away. Hyperthyroidism patients were newly diagnosed, were aged 18 to 65 years, and had a disease duration under 2 months. Anyone with other autoimmune diseases, uncontrolled infections, pregnancy or lactation was excluded from the study. Diagnosis was based on clinical symptoms, serum thyroxine, TRAb, thyroid ultrasound and orbital computed tomography. Total RNA was extracted with Trizol reagent and quality-checked on an Agilent 2100 Bioanalyzer. TCR beta CDR3 regions were amplified from RNA transcripts for repertoire sequencing. HTBI primers and the Qiagen OneStep RT-PCR kit were used in a first-round RT-PCR, which was followed by a second-round multiplex PCR, size selection and purification. Libraries were sequenced paired-end with 100 bp reads on an Illumina HiSeq2000. The authors' analysis ran thus. SOAPnuke was used for read processing, and reads with adapters, uncalled bases, a mean Phred below 15, or no exact constant-primer or identifier match were discarded. COPE v1.2.5 was used to merge the high-quality paired reads. Clonotypes were defined as unique nucleotide sequences and were aligned to IMGT TRB V, D and J references using MiTCR v1.1. The analysis was limited to V-J combinations with a frequency above 0.0001, which together covered 99.2% of the repertoires. For each V-J combination, a TCR clonal expansion and chaos score was defined as the ratio of F50 clonal expansion to chaos observed in the TCRdist matrix. Features were reduced by Welch's t-statistics and random forest to approximately 12 V-J combinations, which fed a naive Bayes classifier. The similarity between thyroid and blood repertoires was quantified using the Morisita-Horn index. In-frame beta chains were kept once TCRdb had trimmed the public reads at Q25 with fastp and called clones with MiXCR. Identical CDR3 proteins give one entry, which carries the most common genes and DNA. TCRdb, not the authors, supplied the V and J calls. In all, the sample holds around 1,000,000 distinct CDR3 sequences, and about two fifths of those were seen once. The ten top clones hold 8.5% to 14% of the sample.

From its cysteine to its phenylalanine, the CDR3 spans 15 amino acids. The kept DNA is CDR3 alone, 45 bases in frame from the first base. The germline V gene sets CDR1 to ENHRY and CDR2 to SYGVKD. The V and J ends are trimmed by 0 bases and 0 bases, leaving 8 bases between them. This TCR was recovered from an adult man with Graves' hyperthyroidism. The rearrangement joined TRBV10-3 to TRBJ1-1, with an unclear D gene assignment. The specimen was peripheral blood or thyroid tissue (not recorded which). The CDR3 region reads CAISESGAMNTEAFF. The nucleotides are TGTGCCATCAGTGAGTCAGGAGCGATGAACACTGAAGCTTTCTTT.